The 8 T cell receptor beta chains reported below all come from one sample, sequenced in a study of T cell responses to AZD1222 COVID-19 vaccine. Repertoires were generated with immunoSEQ multiplex PCR, while TCRdb's copy carries only in-frame clones and drops some. The sample has approximately 300,000 clones, roughly 93% seen once. The material sequenced was peripheral blood, taken 28 days after the second AZD1222 dose. The receptors derive from an adult who received the AZD1222 COVID-19 vaccine.

The genes are TRBV5-1 and TRBJ2-5; 7 nucleotides align to TRBD2. The V gene end was trimmed by 7 bases and the J gene end by 4 bases; junction bases not matched to a gene: 7. From germline, CDR1 is SGHRS and CDR2 YFSETQ. The CDR3 spans 13 residues. The CDR3 reads CASGVREGETQYF. CDR3 coding DNA: TGCGCCAGCGGGGTCAGGGAGGGAGAGACCCAGTACTTC.

The CDR3 DNA sequence: TGTGCCAGCACTGGGGCCTCACTGAAAGCTTTCTTT. Translating it yields CASTGASLKAFF. The chain has TRBV5-6 and TRBJ1-1; perhaps TRBD1 as D (5 bases). This CDR3 is 12 amino acids long. The V and J ends lost 6 bases and 9 bases respectively, with 15 bases between them. CDR1 SGHDT and CDR2 YYEEEE come from the germline V gene.

The chain recombines TRBV5-1 with TRBJ2-3; no reliable D call. Germline CDR1 and CDR2: SGHRS and YFSETQ. Between the trimmed V and J ends, which lost 4 bases and 6 bases, there was a span of 9 bases. This CDR3 is built from 12 residues. In nucleotides, the CDR3 is TGCGCCAGCAGCCTCCTCGGGGATACGCAGTATTTT. Protein sequence: CASSLLGDTQYF. The complete variable domain, with remaining parts taken from reference TRBV5-1 and TRBJ2-3, reads KAGVTQTPRYLIKTRGQQVTLSCSPISGHRSVSWYQQTPGQGLQFLFEYFSETQRNKGNFPGRFSGRQFSNSRSEMNVSTLELGDSALYLCASSLLGDTQYFGPGTRLTVL.

V usage is TRBV5-1 and J usage is TRBJ2-1; 8 bases are a match to TRBD2. The CDR3 is 14 residues long. Germline V CDR1 and CDR2: SGHRS, YFSETQ. The ends lost 0 bases at V and 5 bases at J; junction bases unmatched: 1. CDR3 amino acids: CASSLAGGNNEQFF. DNA for the CDR3: TGCGCCAGCAGCTTGGCGGGAGGGAACAATGAGCAGTTCTTC.

The genes are TRBV2 and TRBJ2-3, with D hard to call. Germline V lookup: CDR1 SNHLY, CDR2 FYNNEI. The V and J ends lost 1 base and 4 bases respectively, with 6 bases between them. The CDR3 consists of 13 residues. CDR3 in DNA: TGTGCCAGCAGTGAAGTCCAGTCAGATACGCAGTATTTT. As protein: CASSEVQSDTQYF.

This chain uses TRBV7-2 with TRBJ2-2, with D possibly TRBD2 on 6 matching bases. The V and J ends lost 3 bases and 9 bases respectively, with 11 bases between them. Germline V gene lookup returns CDR1 SGHTA and CDR2 FQGNSA. CDR3 size: 13 residues. This chain's CDR3 is CASSFAGIRELFF. The CDR3 DNA is TGTGCCAGCAGCTTTGCGGGAATACGGGAGCTGTTTTTT.

The chain links TRBV7-2 to TRBJ2-3; 12 nucleotides align to TRBD2. Losses at the gene ends were 0 bases for V and 4 bases for J; bases not matched to a gene: 5. CDR1 is SGHTA, CDR2 FQGNSA, per germline. The CDR3 has 17 residues. The CDR3 coding sequence is TGTGCCAGCAGCTTAGCCTCAGCTAGCGGGAGGGCAGATACGCAGTATTTT. It codes for CASSLASASGRADTQYF.

A note on this clone: At one of its ends the junction is not consistent with the germline gene, which may arise from a read error. The rearrangement links TRBV6-6 to TRBJ1-2, with a weak D call TRBD1 (6 bases). CDR3 length: 15 amino acids. Per the germline V gene, CDR1 is MNHNY and CDR2 is SVGAGI (reference sequence). The DNA for the CDR3 is TGCGCCAGCAGTAGGGGGGACACACGGTTTAAGGGCTACACCTTC. Its translation: CASSRGDTRFKGYTF.